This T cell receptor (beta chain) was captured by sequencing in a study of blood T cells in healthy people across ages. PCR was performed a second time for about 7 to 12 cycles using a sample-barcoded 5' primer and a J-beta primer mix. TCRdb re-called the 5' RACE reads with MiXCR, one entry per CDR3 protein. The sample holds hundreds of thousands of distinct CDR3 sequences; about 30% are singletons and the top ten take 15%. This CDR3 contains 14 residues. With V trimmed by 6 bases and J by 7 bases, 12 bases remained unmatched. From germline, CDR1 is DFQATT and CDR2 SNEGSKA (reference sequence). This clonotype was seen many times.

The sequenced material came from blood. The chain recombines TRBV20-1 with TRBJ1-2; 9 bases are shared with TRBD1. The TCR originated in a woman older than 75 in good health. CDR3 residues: CSATPGQGKFGYTF. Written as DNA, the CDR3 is TGCAGTGCCACCCCAGGACAGGGGAAGTTTGGCTACACCTTC.